The T cell receptor beta chain described here comes from a study of early T cells in non-severe SARS-CoV-2 infection. Study information: Unpaired chains resulted from sequencing bulk RNA of unsorted whole blood.

TCRdb called the 5' RACE reads again in MiXCR, with one record for every CDR3 protein. The sample has fewer than 35,000 distinct CDR3 sequences, roughly 6.6% seen once. The table lists this clonotype with many counts. Material: whole blood. The TCR comes from an adult who was a healthcare worker with PCR-confirmed SARS-CoV-2 infection or an uninfected control (not recorded which).

CDR3 DNA: TGTGCCAGCAGCTCTCTAGCGTTGGGGGAACCAGATACGCAGTATTTT. Encoded protein: CASSSLALGEPDTQYF. The chain recombines TRBV7-3 with TRBJ2-3; TRBD2 is a possible D gene (6 bases). CDR1 is SGHTA and CDR2 is FQGTGA in the germline V gene. The CDR3 totals 16 residues. Trimming took off 4 bases at V and 4 bases at J, with 18 bases between the two ends. Looking up the rest from reference TRBV7-3 and TRBJ2-3 gives the full variable domain: GAGVSQTPSNKVTEKGKYVELRCDPISGHTALYWYRQSLGQGPEFLIYFQGTGAADDSGLPNDRFFAVRPEGSVSTLKIQRTERGDSAVYLCASSSLALGEPDTQYFGPGTRLTVL.